This T cell receptor beta chain emerged from a study of cytomegalovirus exposure and HLA in healthy donors. This CDR3 is built from 13 residues. V lost 4 bases to trimming and J lost 5 bases, with 11 bases between them. Germline V CDR1 and CDR2: MGHRA, YSYEKL. Study-wide results and limits: There was a cluster of highly shared sequence variants that was likely a sequencing artifact.

60 Vbeta and 13 Jbeta primers were used in PCR. Clones were read by immunoSEQ multiplex PCR, and TCRdb kept only the in-frame ones, dropping some. The sample includes approximately 220,000 clones, roughly 70% seen only once; the top ten take 1.8%. To note about this clone: Its antigen is unknown.

The chain has TRBV4-1 and TRBJ2-5; no firm D call. This TCR was recovered from a young woman in good health and CMV-seronegative. The material sequenced was PBMCs. CDR3 loop: CASSLVGSETQYF. The CDR3 DNA sequence: TGCGCCAGCAGCCTGGTCGGGTCGGAGACCCAGTACTTC.